These T cell receptor beta chains were read from a single sample in a study of Graves' ophthalmopathy and Graves' hyperthyroidism. In TCRdb, the multiplex PCR reads were re-called with MiXCR into one record per CDR3 protein. The sample lists over 150,000 distinct CDR3 sequences, approximately 40% seen once, with roughly 5.2% in the top ten. Sequencing used peripheral blood. The receptor source for this set is a woman aged 40 to 50 with Graves' ophthalmopathy. Both conserved end residues are part of each CDR3. Fields, in order: D gene, V gene, clone size, J gene, CDR3 protein, CDR3 DNA. The D gene is left open where the match is weak. The size field is filled for only some rows; it gives once, few, many or a size class.

d_call: TRBD1
v_call: TRBV5-1
clone_size: many
j_call: TRBJ1-5
cdr3_aa: CASSLGTGGNQPQHF
cdr3_nt: TGCGCCAGCAGCTTGGGAACAGGGGGCAATCAGCCCCAGCATTTT

d_call: -
v_call: TRBV15
clone_size: many
j_call: TRBJ2-7
cdr3_aa: CATSRGLGDEQYF
cdr3_nt: TGTGCCACCAGCAGAGGTCTCGGCGACGAGCAGTACTTC

d_call: -
v_call: TRBV30
clone_size: many
j_call: TRBJ1-3
cdr3_aa: CACRIGGLGNTIYF
cdr3_nt: TGTGCCTGTCGGATTGGGGGTCTTGGAAACACCATATATTTT

d_call: -
v_call: TRBV6-5
clone_size: once
j_call: TRBJ1-2
cdr3_aa: CASSYSGQTYGYTF
cdr3_nt: TGTGCCAGCAGTTACTCAGGACAGACCTATGGCTACACCTTC

d_call: -
v_call: TRBV5-1
clone_size: -
j_call: TRBJ2-7
cdr3_aa: CASSRGVNYEQYF
cdr3_nt: TGCGCCAGCAGCAGGGGAGTAAATTACGAGCAGTACTTC

d_call: -
v_call: TRBV28
clone_size: many
j_call: TRBJ1-5
cdr3_aa: CASSLLRALGVNQPQHF
cdr3_nt: TGTGCCAGCAGTTTATTGAGGGCGTTGGGGGTCAATCAGCCCCAGCATTTT

d_call: -
v_call: TRBV11-3
clone_size: many
j_call: TRBJ1-1
cdr3_aa: CAAQGRDTEAFF
cdr3_nt: TGTGCCGCACAGGGAAGGGACACTGAAGCTTTCTTT

d_call: TRBD2
v_call: TRBV20-1
clone_size: many
j_call: TRBJ2-5
cdr3_aa: CSARDLRERGKAETQYF
cdr3_nt: TGCAGTGCTAGAGATCTGCGGGAGAGGGGTAAGGCGGAGACCCAGTACTTC

d_call: -
v_call: TRBV27
clone_size: many
j_call: TRBJ1-5
cdr3_aa: CASGRESNQPQHF
cdr3_nt: TGTGCCAGCGGGAGGGAGAGCAATCAGCCCCAGCATTTT

d_call: TRBD1
v_call: TRBV6-1
clone_size: many
j_call: TRBJ1-2
cdr3_aa: CASSDRGGNYGYTF
cdr3_nt: TGTGCCAGCAGCGACAGGGGCGGCAACTATGGCTACACCTTC

d_call: -
v_call: TRBV7-2
clone_size: many
j_call: TRBJ2-7
cdr3_aa: CASSSHRVPTYEQYF
cdr3_nt: TGTGCCAGCAGCTCTCACAGGGTCCCAACCTACGAGCAGTACTTC

d_call: -
v_call: TRBV5-1
clone_size: many
j_call: TRBJ1-5
cdr3_aa: CASSLGGVEQPQHF
cdr3_nt: TGCGCCAGCAGCTTGGGCGGGGTTGAGCAGCCCCAGCATTTT

d_call: TRBD1
v_call: TRBV12-5
clone_size: -
j_call: TRBJ2-5
cdr3_aa: CASAPDRVLGETQYF
cdr3_nt: TGTGCTAGTGCCCCGGACAGGGTACTAGGTGAGACCCAGTACTTC

d_call: -
v_call: TRBV12-3/TRBV12-4
clone_size: many
j_call: TRBJ1-2
cdr3_aa: CASSKIGTDYGYTF
cdr3_nt: TGTGCCAGCAGTAAAATCGGGACTGATTATGGCTACACCTTC

d_call: TRBD1
v_call: TRBV3-1
clone_size: many
j_call: TRBJ1-1
cdr3_aa: CASSQVSGTGVRNTEAFF
cdr3_nt: TGTGCCAGCAGCCAAGTGTCCGGGACAGGGGTTCGGAACACTGAAGCTTTCTTT

d_call: TRBD2
v_call: TRBV6-5
clone_size: many
j_call: TRBJ2-5
cdr3_aa: CASSYQIAGGQETQYF
cdr3_nt: TGTGCCAGCAGTTACCAGATAGCGGGGGGTCAAGAGACCCAGTACTTC

d_call: TRBD1
v_call: TRBV6-1
clone_size: -
j_call: TRBJ1-5
cdr3_aa: CASRTGGTGGQPQHF
cdr3_nt: TGTGCCAGCAGGACGGGAGGGACAGGGGGTCAGCCCCAGCATTTT

d_call: -
v_call: TRBV28
clone_size: -
j_call: TRBJ2-7
cdr3_aa: CASTATPISYEQYF
cdr3_nt: TGTGCCAGCACCGCGACCCCCATAAGCTACGAGCAGTACTTC

d_call: -
v_call: TRBV7-8
clone_size: -
j_call: TRBJ2-5
cdr3_aa: CASSLGDLRPYFPYF
cdr3_nt: TGTGCCAGCAGCTTGGGGGACTTAAGACCCTACTTTCCGTACTTC

d_call: -
v_call: TRBV25-1
clone_size: many
j_call: TRBJ1-1
cdr3_aa: CASSESGEAFF
cdr3_nt: TGTGCCAGCAGTGAATCAGGGGAAGCTTTCTTT

d_call: -
v_call: TRBV5-6
clone_size: many
j_call: TRBJ2-7
cdr3_aa: CASSAGPKDEQYF
cdr3_nt: TGTGCCAGCAGCGCCGGGCCTAAGGACGAGCAGTACTTC

d_call: -
v_call: TRBV19
clone_size: many
j_call: TRBJ2-5
cdr3_aa: CASSFQGQETQYF
cdr3_nt: TGTGCCAGTAGTTTCCAGGGACAAGAGACCCAGTACTTC

d_call: TRBD1
v_call: TRBV27
clone_size: -
j_call: TRBJ1-5
cdr3_aa: CASSNRGPNQPQHF
cdr3_nt: TGTGCCAGCTCCAACAGGGGGCCTAATCAGCCCCAGCATTTT